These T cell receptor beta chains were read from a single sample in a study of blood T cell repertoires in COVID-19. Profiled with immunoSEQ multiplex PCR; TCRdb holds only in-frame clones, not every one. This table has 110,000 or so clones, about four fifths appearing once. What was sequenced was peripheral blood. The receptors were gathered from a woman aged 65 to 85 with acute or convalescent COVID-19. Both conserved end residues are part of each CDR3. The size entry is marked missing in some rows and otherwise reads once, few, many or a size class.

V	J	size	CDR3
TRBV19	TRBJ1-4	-	CASSFLRITNEKLFF
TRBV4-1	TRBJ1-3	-	CASSQVGLLNSGNTIYF
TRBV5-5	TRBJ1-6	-	CASSSRLQGVQGSPLHF
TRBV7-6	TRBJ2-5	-	CASSYLAGLRETQYF
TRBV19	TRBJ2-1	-	CASSPLDSRLSSVVNEQFF
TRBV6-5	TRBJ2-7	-	CASRRTSGGGYEQYF
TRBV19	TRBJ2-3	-	CASIGRGTTDTQYF
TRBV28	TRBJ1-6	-	CASSSPGESGSYNSPLHF
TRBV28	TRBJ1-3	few	CATQGNSGNTIYF
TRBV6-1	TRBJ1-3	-	CASSEDRSSGNTIYF
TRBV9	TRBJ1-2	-	CASSADGNYGYTF
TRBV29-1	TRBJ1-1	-	CSASRIDTGSTEAFF
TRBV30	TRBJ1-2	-	CAWSDGTGFIYGYTF
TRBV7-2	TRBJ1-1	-	CASSLGSARVGEAFF
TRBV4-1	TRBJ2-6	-	CASSQSPPQGAGANVLTF
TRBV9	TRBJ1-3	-	CASSPRLAYSGNTIYF
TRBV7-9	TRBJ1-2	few	CASSNPQGGDYGYTF
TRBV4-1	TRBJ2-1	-	CASSPTRTSGYNEQFF
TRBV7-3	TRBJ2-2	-	CASSLSVTGELFF
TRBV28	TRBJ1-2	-	CASSLREYGYTF
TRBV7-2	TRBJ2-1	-	CASSPTGDEQFF
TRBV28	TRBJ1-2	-	CASSLLSGQFLGDYGYTF
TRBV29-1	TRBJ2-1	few	CSVQGIAGSSTGNEQFF
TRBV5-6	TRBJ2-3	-	CASSSSSSSDTQYF
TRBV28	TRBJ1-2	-	CASSLTGTYGYTF
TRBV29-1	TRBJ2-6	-	CSVISWGGHSGANVLTF
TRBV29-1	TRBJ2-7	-	CSVEDGDTYYEQYF
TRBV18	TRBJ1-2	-	CASSPPTGLKNYGYTF